What follows describes a single T cell receptor (beta chain). What it recognizes is unknown. Only in-frame clones appear in the TCRdb table, and some are missing; sequencing was by immunoSEQ multiplex PCR. The sample carries about 74,000 clones, about 81% recorded once. V shed 2 bases, J shed 3 bases, and the junction held 8 bases outside the gene matches. The length of the CDR3 is 16 residues. Per germline, CDR1 SGHNT and CDR2 YENEEA. These data are taken from a study of T cells in localized non-small cell lung cancer. Study observations and caveats: Since sequencing was restricted to only one region of the tumor, intratumor heterogeneity remains a possibility. In uninvolved adjacent lung, T cell clonality reached its highest value, exceeding tumor. Out of the top 100 tumor clones, a median around 60 were seen in adjacent lung. Elevated circulating T cell density in blood was associated with longer overall survival.

V and J are TRBV11-3 and TRBJ2-7, with 9 bases that match TRBD1. Sequencing used peripheral blood, obtained before any cancer treatment. The TCR was taken from a female donor aged 60 or older with stage I lung adenocarcinoma. Here the CDR3 DNA reads TGTGCCAGCAGCTTATATACCGGGACAGGGAGCTACGAGCAGTACTTC. Translated: CASSLYTGTGSYEQYF.